Following are 6 T cell receptor beta chains from one sample sequenced in a study of CD8 T cells in Susac syndrome. After extraction with the RNeasy kit, roughly 0.5 to 1 ug of the RNA was reverse transcribed using random hexamers. TCRdb re-called the immunoSEQ multiplex PCR reads with MiXCR, one entry per CDR3 protein. The sample includes about 210,000 distinct CDR3 sequences, approximately 93% of them seen just once. The sequenced material came from CD4+ T cells from PBMCs. These receptors all come from a human donor in good health.

About this clonotype: One end of the junction varies from germline; a read error may be responsible. This rearrangement joins TRBV20-1 to TRBJ2-3; D gene unclear. CDR1 is DFQATT and CDR2 is SNEGSKA in the germline V gene (reference sequence). CDR3 length equals 13 residues. CDR3 amino acids: CSARDTDIDPQYF. The CDR3, as DNA: TGCAGTGCTAGAGATACAGATATAGATCCGCAGTATTTT.

The chain is built from TRBV7-3 and TRBJ2-1; no clear D gene. V lost 4 bases and J 6 bases, leaving 13 bases between the germline ends. This CDR3 is 14 amino acids long. CDR1 SGHTA and CDR2 FQGTGA come from the germline V gene. The CDR3 nucleotides are TGTGCCAGCAGCTCTAGGGCGCACCCCAATGAGCAGTTCTTC. Translation: CASSSRAHPNEQFF.

This chain links TRBV6-5 with TRBJ1-5, with D hard to call. The CDR3 totals 14 residues. Germline values: CDR1 MNHEY, CDR2 SVGAGI. The germline V and J ends were trimmed by 5 bases and 0 bases, with 8 bases remaining between them. CDR3 DNA sequence: TGTGCCAGCAGTGAAGACGGTAGCAATCAGCCCCAGCATTTT. Translation gives CASSEDGSNQPQHF.

The chain links TRBV6-6 to TRBJ1-2; the D is unclear. In germline, CDR1 is MNHNY, CDR2 SVGAGI (reference sequence). This CDR3 spans 15 amino acids. Between the trimmed V and J ends, which lost 3 bases and 9 bases, there was a span of 20 bases. The CDR3 reads CASSYDLPGPGSYTF. The CDR3 DNA follows: TGTGCCAGCAGTTATGACCTGCCGGGCCCTGGGAGCTACACCTTC.

This clonotype occurred once. J is TRBJ2-7 and V is TRBV18; TRBD1 matches at 10 bases. The germline V gene encodes CDR1 KGHSH and CDR2 LQKENI. The V and J ends lost 3 bases and 0 bases, in that order; junction bases with no gene match: 11. This CDR3 is 18 amino acids long. The CDR3 sequence is CASSPRDRGPFLSYEQYV. The CDR3 DNA reads TGTGCCAGCTCACCGAGAGACAGGGGGCCTTTCCTCTCCTACGAGCAGTACGTC.

The rearrangement links TRBV12-3 or TRBV12-4 to TRBJ1-5; D is ambiguous. V lost 3 bases, J lost 2 bases, and 5 bases lay in between. This CDR3 has 13 residues. This CDR3 reads CASSLDGNQPQHF. Written as DNA, the CDR3 is TGTGCCAGCAGTTTGGACGGCAATCAGCCCCAGCATTTT.